The rows below give T cell receptor beta chains drawn from one sample of a study of Tregs in tolerant kidney transplant recipients. Profiled with immunoSEQ multiplex PCR; TCRdb holds only in-frame clones, not every one. The sample includes 80,000 or so clones, roughly nine tenths of them seen just once. Sequenced material: CD4+ T cells from blood (PBMCs), taken 24 months after the transplant. The receptors were gathered from a human patient who received a combined kidney and bone marrow transplant. The T cells may come from the graft donor. Both conserved end residues are part of each CDR3. The D gene is left open where the match is weak. Rows may omit the clone size; those that give it use once, few, many or a size class.

V gene	J gene	clone size	CDR3 length	D gene	CDR3 DNA	CDR3 protein
TRBV5-1	TRBJ2-7	.	15	.	TGCGCCAGCAGCCTGGGGCCAGAGGGATCCTACGAGCAGTACTTC	CASSLGPEGSYEQYF
TRBV4-2	TRBJ2-7	.	19	TRBD2	TGTGCCAGCAGCCAAGCTGGGGCGGCGACTAGCGGGAGACAAGGCGAGCAGTACTTC	CASSQAGAATSGRQGEQYF
TRBV6-5	TRBJ1-4	.	14	.	TGTGCCAGCAGTAAACAGGCAACTAATGAAAAACTGTTTTTT	CASSKQATNEKLFF
TRBV10-2	TRBJ2-3	.	18	TRBD2	TGCGCCAGCACCACCCTTCGCGGGGGGCCTACTAGCACAGATACGCAGTATTTT	CASTTLRGGPTSTDTQYF
TRBV5-6	TRBJ2-1	.	14	.	TGTGCCAGCAGCTTGGGGGGACACCCAGGTGAGCAGTTCTTC	CASSLGGHPGEQFF
TRBV2	TRBJ2-2	.	16	.	TGTGCCAGCAGACCGGAGACAGGGAGGTACACCGGGGAGCTGTTTTTT	CASRPETGRYTGELFF
TRBV19	TRBJ2-1	.	15	TRBD1	TGTGCCAGTAGTTTACACCGGGACAGGGGAAATGAGCAGTTCTTC	CASSLHRDRGNEQFF
TRBV28	TRBJ2-7	.	15	.	TGTGCCAGCAGACCTACGGGACACTACCTTTACGAGCAGTACTTC	CASRPTGHYLYEQYF
TRBV13	TRBJ1-5	.	12	.	TGTGCCAGCAGCGTATCCAATCAGCCCCAGCATTTT	CASSVSNQPQHF
TRBV5-4	TRBJ1-4	.	14	TRBD1	TGTGCCAGCAGCCAGGACAGGGGTGGTGAAAAACTGTTTTTT	CASSQDRGGEKLFF
TRBV2	TRBJ1-2	.	14	.	TGTGCCAGCAGTGTGGGGGGGGAGATTTATGGCTACACCTTC	CASSVGGEIYGYTF
TRBV6-5	TRBJ1-1	.	13	.	TGTGCCAGCAGTTCCTTCAACCGCCGGGAAGCTTTCTTT	CASSSFNRREAFF
TRBV7-2	TRBJ1-2	.	14	.	TGTGCCAGCAGCTTGAGAGGGTTTAACTATGGCTACACCTTC	CASSLRGFNYGYTF
TRBV19	TRBJ1-5	once	14	.	TGTGCCAGTAAAAAGGGGGACGGGCCTCAGCCCCAGCATTTT	CASKKGDGPQPQHF
TRBV7-2	TRBJ2-1	.	18	TRBD2	TGTGCCAGCAGCTCGATACTAGCGGGGAGATATACCTACAATGAGCAGTTCTTC	CASSSILAGRYTYNEQFF
TRBV6-6	TRBJ2-7	once	15	.	TGTGCCAGCAGTTACACGGGACACGACTCCTACGAGCAGTACTTC	CASSYTGHDSYEQYF
TRBV29-1	TRBJ2-7	.	12	TRBD1	TGCAGCGTTGAAGGGACAGGGTACGAGCAGTACTTC	CSVEGTGYEQYF
TRBV19	TRBJ1-3	few	16	.	TGTGCCAGTAGTCCTCGGCGCGGACACTCTGGAAACACCATATATTTT	CASSPRRGHSGNTIYF
TRBV5-1	TRBJ2-1	.	16	TRBD2	TGCGCCAGCAGCTCGCTGACTAGCGGGGGCGGCCATGAGCAGTTCTTC	CASSSLTSGGGHEQFF
TRBV27	TRBJ1-1	.	13	.	TGTGCCAGCAGTTCGGCCCTGAGGACTGAAGCTTTCTTT	CASSSALRTEAFF
TRBV5-1	TRBJ2-7	.	13	TRBD2	TGCGCCAGCAGCTTCGGGGGGGTCGGGGAGCAGTACTTC	CASSFGGVGEQYF
TRBV19	TRBJ2-7	.	13	.	TGTGCCAGTAGTATGAAACTCCTTGCGTGGCAGTACTTC	CASSMKLLAWQYF
TRBV7-8	TRBJ1-2	.	13	.	TGTGCCAGCAGCTCGAAGAACGGGTACGGCTACACCTTC	CASSSKNGYGYTF
TRBV4-2	TRBJ2-7	.	14	.	TGTGCCAGCAGCATAAGGGGGGGCCCGGACGAGCAGTACTTC	CASSIRGGPDEQYF
TRBV28	TRBJ2-7	.	15	.	TGTGCCAGCAGTCCACATGACGACAGTACCTACGAGCAGTACTTC	CASSPHDDSTYEQYF
TRBV2	TRBJ2-7	few	13	.	TGTGCCAGCAGTGTACGACACATCTACGAGCAGTACTTC	CASSVRHIYEQYF
TRBV7-2	TRBJ2-2	.	15	TRBD2	TGTGCCAGCAGCTTCTTCGGGGGGACGACTGGGGAGCTGTTTTTT	CASSFFGGTTGELFF
TRBV5-5	TRBJ2-1	.	14	TRBD1	TGTGCCAGCAGCCCGGGACAGGGTAAGAATGAGCAGTTCTTC	CASSPGQGKNEQFF
TRBV5-4	TRBJ2-7	.	14	.	TGTGCCAGCAGCAACAATAGAAGGGGAGGCGAGCAGTACTTC	CASSNNRRGGEQYF
TRBV12-5	TRBJ1-1	.	18	TRBD1	TGTGCTAGTGGGACGGACAGGGCGGAAAGGGGGATGAACACTGAAGCTTTCTTT	CASGTDRAERGMNTEAFF
TRBV4-2	TRBJ2-1	.	16	TRBD2	TGTGCCAGCAGCCAAGATTGGAGGCTAGCGGAGAATGAGCAGTTCTTC	CASSQDWRLAENEQFF
TRBV30	TRBJ1-1	.	14	.	TGTGCCTGCTATAAGCAGGCGGGGGTCACTGAAGCTTTCTTT	CACYKQAGVTEAFF
TRBV27	TRBJ2-2	.	15	.	TGTGCCAGCAGTCCCCGAAGAGGGAAAATCGGGGAGCTGTTTTTT	CASSPRRGKIGELFF
TRBV9	TRBJ1-3	few	16	TRBD1	TGTGCCAGCAGCGGGGGGACAGGTAGCTGGGGAAACACCATATATTTT	CASSGGTGSWGNTIYF
TRBV19	TRBJ2-7	.	12	.	TGTGCCAGTAGTACCCAGGGATACGAGCAGTACTTC	CASSTQGYEQYF
TRBV14	TRBJ2-6	once	18	.	TGTGCCAGCAGCCAAAGAAGACAGCGAATTTCTGGGGCCAACGTCCTGACTTTC	CASSQRRQRISGANVLTF
TRBV30	TRBJ1-1	.	13	TRBD1	TGTGCCTGGAGTGTATCAGGGGGGACTGAAGCTTTCTTT	CAWSVSGGTEAFF
TRBV9	TRBJ1-1	.	14	TRBD1	TGTGCCAGCAGCGGACAGGGACTGAACACTGAAGCTTTCTTT	CASSGQGLNTEAFF
TRBV5-1	TRBJ2-5	.	16	TRBD2	TGCGCCAGCAGCCCGACGCTAGCGGGAGGGGGTGAGACCCAGTACTTC	CASSPTLAGGGETQYF
TRBV6-5	TRBJ2-7	.	14	.	TGTGCCAGCAGTGAACAGTATGGTTCCTACGAGCAGTACTTC	CASSEQYGSYEQYF
TRBV7-9	TRBJ2-1	.	15	TRBD2	TGTGCCAGCAGCTTGGGACTACTAATCTACAATGAGCAGTTCTTC	CASSLGLLIYNEQFF
TRBV10-3	TRBJ2-1	.	15	TRBD1	TGTGCCATCAGTGAAGGGGGCCAGTGGTACAATGAGCAGTTCTTC	CAISEGGQWYNEQFF
TRBV5-1	TRBJ2-6	.	16	TRBD1	TGCGCCAGCAGCTTGAAGGGGGCCATACCGGCCAACGTCCTGACTTTC	CASSLKGAIPANVLTF
TRBV2	TRBJ1-5	.	17	TRBD1	TGTGCCAGCAGTAAGACAGGGGGCCATTATAGCAATCAGCCCCAGCATTTT	CASSKTGGHYSNQPQHF
TRBV27	TRBJ2-1	.	14	TRBD1	TGTGCCAGCAGTTTAGAGGGGGCGTACAATGAGCAGTTCTTC	CASSLEGAYNEQFF
TRBV7-2	TRBJ2-7	.	14	TRBD1	TGTGCCAGCAGCTTAAACAGGGGGGCATACGAGCAGTACTTC	CASSLNRGAYEQYF